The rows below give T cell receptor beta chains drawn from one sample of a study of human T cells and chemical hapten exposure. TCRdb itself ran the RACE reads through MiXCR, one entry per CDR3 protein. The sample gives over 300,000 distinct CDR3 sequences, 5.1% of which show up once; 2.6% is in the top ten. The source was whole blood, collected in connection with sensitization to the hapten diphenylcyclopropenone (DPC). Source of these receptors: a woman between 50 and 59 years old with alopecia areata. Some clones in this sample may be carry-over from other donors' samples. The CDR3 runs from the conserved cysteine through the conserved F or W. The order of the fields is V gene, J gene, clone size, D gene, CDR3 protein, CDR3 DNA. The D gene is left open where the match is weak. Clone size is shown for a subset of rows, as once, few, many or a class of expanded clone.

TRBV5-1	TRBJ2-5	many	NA	CASSLEETQYF	TGTGCCAGCAGCTTAGAAGAGACCCAGTACTTC
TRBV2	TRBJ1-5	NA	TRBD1	CASSGTGKNQPQHF	TGTGCCAGCAGTGGGACAGGGAAAAATCAGCCCCAGCATTTT
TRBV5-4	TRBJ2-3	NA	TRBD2	CASSQRTSGAPDTQYF	TGTGCCAGCAGCCAACGGACTAGCGGGGCCCCAGATACGCAGTATTTT
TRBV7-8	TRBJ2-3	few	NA	CASRDGDTQYF	TGTGCCAGCAGGGACGGGGATACGCAGTATTTT
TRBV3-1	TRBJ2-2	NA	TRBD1	CASSQGTGNTGELFF	TGTGCCAGCAGCCAAGGGACAGGGAACACCGGGGAGCTGTTTTTT
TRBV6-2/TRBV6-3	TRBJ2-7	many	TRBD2	CASSPSSGSSYEQYF	TGTGCCAGCAGCCCTTCGAGCGGGAGTTCCTACGAGCAGTACTTC
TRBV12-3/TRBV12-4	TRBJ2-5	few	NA	CASSWNRGETQYF	TGTGCCAGCAGTTGGAACCGTGGCGAGACCCAGTACTTC
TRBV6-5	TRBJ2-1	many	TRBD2	CASSTRTSGPYNEQFF	TGTGCCAGCAGTACCCGGACTAGCGGCCCCTACAATGAGCAGTTCTTC
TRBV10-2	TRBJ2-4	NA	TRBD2	CASRGTSEKNIQYF	TGCGCCAGCAGAGGGACTAGCGAGAAAAACATTCAGTACTTC
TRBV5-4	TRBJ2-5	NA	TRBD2	CASSWTSGSFETQYF	TGTGCCAGCAGCTGGACTAGCGGGAGTTTCGAGACCCAGTACTTC
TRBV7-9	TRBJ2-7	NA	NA	CASSSTDRIYEQYF	TGTGCCAGCAGTTCGACCGACAGAATCTACGAGCAGTACTTC
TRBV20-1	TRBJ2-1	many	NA	CSARGWGGPYNEQFF	TGCAGTGCACGGGGATGGGGGGGGCCTTACAATGAGCAGTTCTTC
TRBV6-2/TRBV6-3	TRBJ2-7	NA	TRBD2	CASSYSIASGRAEQYF	TGTGCCAGCAGTTACTCGATCGCTAGCGGGAGGGCCGAGCAGTACTTC
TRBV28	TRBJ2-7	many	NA	CASSSLAAYEQYF	TGTGCCAGCAGTTCCCTAGCAGCCTACGAGCAGTACTTC
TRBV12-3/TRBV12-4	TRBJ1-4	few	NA	CASSLRRREKLFF	TGTGCCAGCAGTTTAAGGAGGCGGGAAAAACTGTTTTTT
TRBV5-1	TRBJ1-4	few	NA	CASGSGDTNEKLFF	TGCGCCAGCGGCTCAGGGGACACTAATGAAAAACTGTTTTTT
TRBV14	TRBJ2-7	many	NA	CASSQNYEQYF	TGTGCCAGCAGCCAAAACTACGAGCAGTACTTC
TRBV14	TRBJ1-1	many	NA	CASSLHGGGTEAFF	TGTGCCAGCAGCCTCCACGGCGGGGGCACTGAAGCTTTCTTT
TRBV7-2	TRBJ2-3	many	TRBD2	CASSTRGAVSTDTQYF	TGTGCCAGCAGCACGCGGGGGGCCGTCAGCACAGATACGCAGTATTTT
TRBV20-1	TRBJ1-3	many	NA	CSAGLSSGNTIYF	TGCAGTGCTGGGCTCAGCTCTGGAAACACCATATATTTT
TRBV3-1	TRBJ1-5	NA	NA	CASSNTGYNQPQHF	TGTGCCAGCAGCAACACAGGGTACAATCAGCCCCAGCATTTT
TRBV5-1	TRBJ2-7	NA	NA	CASSQGIFSSYEQYF	TGCGCCAGCAGCCAGGGGATTTTCAGCTCCTACGAGCAGTACTTC
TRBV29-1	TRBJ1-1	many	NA	CSVEGGFGTTEAFF	TGCAGCGTTGAAGGCGGGTTCGGAACGACTGAAGCTTTCTTT
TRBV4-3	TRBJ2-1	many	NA	CASSQDASAYNEQFF	TGCGCCAGCAGCCAAGATGCTAGCGCCTACAATGAGCAGTTCTTC
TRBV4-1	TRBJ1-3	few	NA	CASSLFARQTAGNTIYF	TGCGCCAGCAGCCTCTTCGCCCGTCAGACAGCGGGAAACACCATATATTTT
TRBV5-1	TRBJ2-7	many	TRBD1	CASSPDRDDEQYF	TGCGCCAGCAGCCCGGACAGGGACGACGAGCAGTACTTC
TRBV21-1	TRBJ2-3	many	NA	CASRSHRGTDTQYF	TGTGCCAGCAGATCTCACCGGGGTACAGATACGCAGTATTTT
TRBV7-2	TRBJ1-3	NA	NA	CASSFLTGGTGNTIYF	TGTGCCAGCAGTTTTCTCACCGGGGGAACCGGAAACACCATATATTTT
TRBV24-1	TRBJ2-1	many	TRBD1	CATSDKRDRGDNEQFF	TGTGCCACCAGTGATAAGCGGGACAGGGGCGACAATGAGCAGTTCTTC
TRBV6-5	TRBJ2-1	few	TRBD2	CASSFGLAYEQFF	TGTGCCAGCAGCTTCGGACTAGCCTATGAGCAGTTCTTC
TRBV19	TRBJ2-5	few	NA	CASSPEGWYQETQYF	TGTGCCAGTAGCCCCGAAGGGTGGTACCAAGAGACCCAGTACTTC
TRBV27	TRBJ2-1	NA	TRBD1	CAAGDRGFNEQFF	TGTGCCGCAGGGGACAGGGGTTTTAATGAGCAGTTCTTC
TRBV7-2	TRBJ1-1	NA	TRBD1	CASKGGQLNTEAFF	TGTGCCAGCAAGGGGGGACAGTTGAACACTGAAGCTTTCTTT
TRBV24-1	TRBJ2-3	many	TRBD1	CATSDRQGRTDTQYF	TGTGCCACCAGTGACCGACAGGGAAGAACAGATACGCAGTATTTT
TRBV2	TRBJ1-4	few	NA	CASSQERGTNEKLFF	TGTGCCAGCAGTCAAGAACGAGGGACTAATGAAAAACTGTTTTTT
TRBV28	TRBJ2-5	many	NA	CASRPTSAQETQYF	TGTGCCAGCAGACCGACTAGTGCACAAGAGACCCAGTACTTC
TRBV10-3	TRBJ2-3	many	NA	CAISARGTVDRTDTQYF	TGTGCCATCAGTGCCCGGGGGACAGTCGATCGCACAGATACGCAGTATTTT
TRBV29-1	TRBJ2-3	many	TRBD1	CSVAGQGAADTQYF	TGCAGCGTGGCAGGACAGGGGGCGGCAGATACGCAGTATTTT
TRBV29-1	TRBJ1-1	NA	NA	CSVAPLRRTEAFF	TGCAGCGTTGCACCTCTCCGGAGGACTGAAGCTTTCTTT
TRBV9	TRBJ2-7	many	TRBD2	CASSVGGRASDEQYF	TGTGCCAGCAGCGTGGGCGGGAGGGCCTCTGACGAGCAGTACTTC